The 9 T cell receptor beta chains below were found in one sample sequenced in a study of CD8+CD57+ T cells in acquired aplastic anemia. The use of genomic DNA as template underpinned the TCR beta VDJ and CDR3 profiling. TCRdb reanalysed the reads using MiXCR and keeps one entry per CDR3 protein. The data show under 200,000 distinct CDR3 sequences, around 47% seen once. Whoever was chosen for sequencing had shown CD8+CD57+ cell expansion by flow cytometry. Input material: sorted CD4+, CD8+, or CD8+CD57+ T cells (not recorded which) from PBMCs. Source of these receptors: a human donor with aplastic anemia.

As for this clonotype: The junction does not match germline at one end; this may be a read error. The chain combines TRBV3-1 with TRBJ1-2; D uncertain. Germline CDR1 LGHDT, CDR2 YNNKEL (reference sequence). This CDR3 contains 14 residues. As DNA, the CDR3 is TGTGCCGGCAGCCAAGGCAGAGCTAACTATGGCTACACCTTC. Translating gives CAGSQGRANYGYTF. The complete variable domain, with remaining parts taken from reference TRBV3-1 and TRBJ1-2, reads DTAVSQTPKYLVTQMGNDKSIKCEQNLGHDTMYWYKQDSKKFLKIMFSYNNKELIINETVPNRFSPKSPDKAHLNLHINSLELGDSAVYFCAGSQGRANYGYTFGSGTRLTVV.

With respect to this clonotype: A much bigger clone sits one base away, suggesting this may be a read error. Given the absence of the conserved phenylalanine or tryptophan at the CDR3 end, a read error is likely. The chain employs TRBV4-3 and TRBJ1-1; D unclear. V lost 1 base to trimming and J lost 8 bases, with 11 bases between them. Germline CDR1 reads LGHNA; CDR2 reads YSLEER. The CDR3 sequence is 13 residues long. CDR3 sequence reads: CASSQGPVREAFL. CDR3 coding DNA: TGCGCCAGCAGCCAAGGGCCGGTAAGAGAAGCTTTCCTT.

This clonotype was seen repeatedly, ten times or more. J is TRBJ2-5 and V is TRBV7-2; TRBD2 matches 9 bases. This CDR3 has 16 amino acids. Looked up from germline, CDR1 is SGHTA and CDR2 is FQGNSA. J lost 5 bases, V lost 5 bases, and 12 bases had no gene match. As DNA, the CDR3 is TGTGCCAGCAGCCGTTCCATAGCGGGGGTTGGGGAGACCCAGTACTTC. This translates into CASSRSIAGVGETQYF.

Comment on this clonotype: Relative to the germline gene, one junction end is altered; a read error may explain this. The CDR3 DNA follows: TGTGCCAGCAGCAACAGCGGGGAGCTGTTTTTT. It yields the protein CASSNSGELFF. The chain employs TRBV9 and TRBJ2-2, with no clear D. CDR3 length equals 11 residues. In germline, CDR1 is SGDLS, CDR2 YYNGEE.

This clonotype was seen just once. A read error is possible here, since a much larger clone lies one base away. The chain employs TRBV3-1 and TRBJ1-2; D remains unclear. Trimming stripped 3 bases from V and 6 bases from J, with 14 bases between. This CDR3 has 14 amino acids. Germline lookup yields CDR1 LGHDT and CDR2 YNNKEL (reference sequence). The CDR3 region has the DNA TGTGCCAGCAGCCATGATTACCCAGGCGATGGCTACACCTTC. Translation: CASSHDYPGDGYTF.

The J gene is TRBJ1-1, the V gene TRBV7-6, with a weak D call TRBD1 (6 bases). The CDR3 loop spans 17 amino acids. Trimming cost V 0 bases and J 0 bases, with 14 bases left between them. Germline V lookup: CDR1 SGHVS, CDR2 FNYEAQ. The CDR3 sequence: CASSLAPGTSLNTEAFF. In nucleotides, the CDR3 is TGTGCCAGCAGCTTAGCTCCCGGGACAAGCTTGAACACTGAAGCTTTCTTT.

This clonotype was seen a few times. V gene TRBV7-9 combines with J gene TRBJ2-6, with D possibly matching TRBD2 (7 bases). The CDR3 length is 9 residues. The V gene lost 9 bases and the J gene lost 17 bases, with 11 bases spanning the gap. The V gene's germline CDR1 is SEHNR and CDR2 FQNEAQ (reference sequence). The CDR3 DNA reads TGTGCCAGTGGGGGGGCCGTGACTTTC. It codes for CASGGAVTF. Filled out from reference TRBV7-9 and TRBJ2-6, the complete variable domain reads DTGVSQNPRHKITKRGQNVTFRCDPISEHNRLYWYRQTLGQGPEFLTYFQNEAQLEKSRLLSDRFSAERPKGSFSTLEIQRTEQGDSAMYLCASGGAVTFGAGSRLTVL.

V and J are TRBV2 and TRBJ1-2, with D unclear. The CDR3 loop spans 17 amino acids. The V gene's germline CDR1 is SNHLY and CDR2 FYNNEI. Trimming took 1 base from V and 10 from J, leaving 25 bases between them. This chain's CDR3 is CASSEEVILANYEDYTF. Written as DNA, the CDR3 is TGTGCCAGCAGTGAAGAAGTCATCTTAGCTAACTATGAGGACTACACCTTC.

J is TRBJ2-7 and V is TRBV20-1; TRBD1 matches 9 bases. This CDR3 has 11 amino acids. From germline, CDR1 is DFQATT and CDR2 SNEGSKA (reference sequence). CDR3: CSGTGYHEQYF. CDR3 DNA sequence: TGCAGCGGGACAGGGTACCACGAGCAGTACTTC.